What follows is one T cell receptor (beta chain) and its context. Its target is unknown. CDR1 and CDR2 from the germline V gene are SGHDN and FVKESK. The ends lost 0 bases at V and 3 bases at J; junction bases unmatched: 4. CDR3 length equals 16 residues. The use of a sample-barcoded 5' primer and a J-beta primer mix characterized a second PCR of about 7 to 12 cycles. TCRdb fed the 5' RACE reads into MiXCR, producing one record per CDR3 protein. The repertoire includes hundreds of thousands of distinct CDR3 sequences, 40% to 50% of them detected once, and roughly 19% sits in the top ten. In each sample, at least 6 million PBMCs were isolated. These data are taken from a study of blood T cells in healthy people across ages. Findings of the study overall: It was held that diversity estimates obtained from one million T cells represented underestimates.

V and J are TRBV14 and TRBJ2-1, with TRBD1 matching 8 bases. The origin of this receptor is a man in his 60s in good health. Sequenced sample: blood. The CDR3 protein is CASSQDRGLNYNEQFF. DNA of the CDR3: TGTGCCAGCAGCCAAGACAGGGGGCTAAACTACAATGAGCAGTTCTTC.